A single sample is the source of the 2 T cell receptor beta chains below, sequenced in a study of cytomegalovirus exposure and HLA in healthy donors. Researchers ran the PCR with 60 Vbeta and 13 Jbeta primers. Repertoires were generated with immunoSEQ multiplex PCR, while TCRdb's copy carries only in-frame clones and drops some. The table has 130,000 to 150,000 clones, about 80% seen once. The sequencing input was PBMCs. Every receptor here comes from a man aged 35-49 years in good health and CMV-seropositive.

The chain recombines TRBV10-3 with TRBJ2-1; a weak D match, TRBD1 (6 bases). This CDR3 has 16 residues. The germline V gene encodes CDR1 ENHRY and CDR2 SYGVKD. V lost 0 bases and J lost 4, with 13 bases in between. The CDR3 DNA reads TGTGCCATCAGTGAGTCCGACAGGCGGCAATACAATGAGCAGTTCTTC. Amino acids: CAISESDRRQYNEQFF.

The count of this clone is one. The V call is TRBV13, the J call TRBJ2-7; no firm D call. The ends were cut back, 0 bases at V and 3 bases at J, with 3 bases in the middle. CDR1 and CDR2 (germline): PRHDT, FYEKMQ (reference sequence). This CDR3 is 12 amino acids long. The CDR3 nucleotides are TGTGCCAGCAGCTTAGGCTACTACGAGCAGTACTTC. Its translation: CASSLGYYEQYF.